This TCR beta chain was recovered during a study of T cell repertoires in cytomegalovirus infection. Study-wide context: It can be stated that public TCR beta signatures indicated CMV infection as well as a matching HLA type.

MiXCR, applied by TCRdb to the reads, yields one record per CDR3 protein. The sample contains about 830,000 distinct CDR3 sequences, about 33% of which appear only once. Study-wide results and caveats: In two of eight donors, the top clonotype was HLA-C-restricted CMV-specific.

CDR3 length equals 15 residues. CDR1 and CDR2 (germline): SGHVS, FNYEAQ. This clonotype was counted between two and nine times. Its antigen is still unknown. Mismatch with germline at one junction end may stem from a read error. This TCR was recovered from a human donor in good health (CMV status not recorded). Some clones in this sample may be carry-over from other donors' samples. This material consisted of cultured CD8+ T cells from PBMCs, taken from culture after CMV antigen stimulation. The chain couples TRBV7-6 to TRBJ2-1, with a tentative D call TRBD1 (6 bases). The CDR3 DNA reads as TGTGCTAGCAGCAGACAGGATAGCTCCTACAATGAGCAGTTCTTC. Its protein product is CASSRQDSSYNEQFF.